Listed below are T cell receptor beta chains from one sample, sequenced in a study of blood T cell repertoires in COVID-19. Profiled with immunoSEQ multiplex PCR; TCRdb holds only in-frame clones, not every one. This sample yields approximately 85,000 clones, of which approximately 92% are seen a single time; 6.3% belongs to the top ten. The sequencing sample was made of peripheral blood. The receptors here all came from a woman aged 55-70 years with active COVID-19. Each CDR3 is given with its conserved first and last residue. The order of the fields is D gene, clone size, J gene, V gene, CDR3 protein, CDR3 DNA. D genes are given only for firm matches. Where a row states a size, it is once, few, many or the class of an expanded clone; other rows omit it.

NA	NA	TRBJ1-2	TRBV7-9	CASSLGGDGYTF	TGTGCCAGCAGCTTAGGCGGGGACGGCTACACCTTC
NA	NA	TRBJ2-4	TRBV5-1	CASSLEGDVAKNIQYF	TGCGCCAGCAGCTTGGAGGGGGATGTAGCCAAAAACATTCAGTACTTC
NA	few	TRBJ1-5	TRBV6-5	CASTFGQGARPQHF	TGTGCCAGCACCTTCGGGCAGGGTGCGAGGCCCCAGCATTTT
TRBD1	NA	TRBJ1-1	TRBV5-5	CASSSLQGADTEAFF	TGTGCCAGCAGCTCGCTCCAGGGGGCTGACACTGAAGCTTTCTTT
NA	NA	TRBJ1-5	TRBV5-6	CASSLRGRVNQPQHF	TGTGCCAGCAGCTTGAGGGGTCGAGTGAATCAGCCCCAGCATTTT
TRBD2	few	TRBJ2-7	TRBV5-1	CASSLSYSGRALAYEQYF	TGCGCCAGCAGCTTGTCGTATAGCGGGAGGGCCCTAGCCTACGAGCAGTACTTC
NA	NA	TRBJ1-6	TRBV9	CASSVEGRGSSPLHF	TGTGCCAGCAGCGTAGAAGGCAGGGGAAGTTCACCCCTCCACTTT
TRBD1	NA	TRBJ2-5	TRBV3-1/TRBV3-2	CASSRQGIGETQYF	TGTGCCAGCAGTAGACAGGGTATCGGGGAGACCCAGTACTTC
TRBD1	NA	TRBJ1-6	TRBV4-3	CASSQDKIQDRENSPLHF	TGCGCCAGCAGCCAAGATAAGATTCAAGACAGGGAAAATTCACCCCTCCACTTT
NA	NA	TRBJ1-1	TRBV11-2	CASSYGQSFSEAFF	TGTGCCAGCAGCTACGGACAGAGTTTCTCTGAAGCTTTCTTT
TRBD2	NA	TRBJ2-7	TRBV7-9	CASSPGLAGNEQYF	TGTGCCAGCAGCCCCGGACTAGCGGGGAACGAGCAGTACTTC
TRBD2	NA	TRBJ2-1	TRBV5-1	CASSGGGTSGHTKNEQFF	TGCGCCAGCAGCGGGGGTGGGACTAGCGGTCATACGAAGAATGAGCAGTTCTTC
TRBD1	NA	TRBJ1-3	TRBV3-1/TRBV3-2	CASRLQGVNTIYF	TGTGCCAGCAGACTCCAGGGGGTAAACACCATATATTTT
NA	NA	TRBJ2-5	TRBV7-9	CASTRSAGETQYF	TGTGCCAGCACTCGCTCCGCGGGGGAGACCCAGTACTTC
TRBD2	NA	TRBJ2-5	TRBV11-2	CASSPAGLAGGQETQYF	TGTGCCAGCAGCCCAGCGGGACTAGCGGGGGGACAAGAGACCCAGTACTTC
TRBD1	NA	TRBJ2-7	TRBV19	CASSNVDRVPYEQYF	TGTGCCAGTAGTAACGTGGACAGGGTCCCCTACGAGCAGTACTTC
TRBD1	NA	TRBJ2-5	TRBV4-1	CASSQDEGQGETQYF	TGCGCCAGCAGCCAAGATGAGGGACAGGGAGAGACCCAGTACTTC